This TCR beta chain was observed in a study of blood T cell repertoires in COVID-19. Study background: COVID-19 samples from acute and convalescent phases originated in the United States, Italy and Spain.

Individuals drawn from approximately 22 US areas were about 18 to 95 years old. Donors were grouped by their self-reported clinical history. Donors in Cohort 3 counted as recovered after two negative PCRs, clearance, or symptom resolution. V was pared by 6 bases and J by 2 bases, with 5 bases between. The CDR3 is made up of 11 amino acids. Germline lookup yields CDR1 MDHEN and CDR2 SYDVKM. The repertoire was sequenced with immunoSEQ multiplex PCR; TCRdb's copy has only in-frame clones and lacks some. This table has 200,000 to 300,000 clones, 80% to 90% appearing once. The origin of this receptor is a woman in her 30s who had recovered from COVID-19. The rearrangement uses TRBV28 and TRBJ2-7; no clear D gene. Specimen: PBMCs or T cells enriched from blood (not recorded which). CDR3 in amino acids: CASRAAYEQYF. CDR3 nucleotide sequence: TGTGCCAGCAGGGCAGCCTACGAGCAGTACTTC.